This TCR beta chain was sequenced for a study of T cells in Graves' hyperthyroidism and ophthalmopathy. Study observations and caveats: In blood, most of the thyroid clonotypes expanded above 0.001 were also present.

Among ophthalmopathy patients, the Clinical Activity Score reached at least 3, the NOSPECS grade reached at least 4, and duration remained under 3 months. Clinical symptoms, serum thyroxine, TRAb, thyroid ultrasound and orbital computed tomography established diagnosis. There are 15 residues in the CDR3. Germline V gene sequence: CDR1 KGHSH, CDR2 LQKENI. The junction had 6 bases not matched to a gene; V was cut back by 2 bases and J by 5 bases. Only a few counts were recorded for this clonotype. What it recognizes is unknown. Regions amplified from RNA transcripts were the TCR beta CDR3 regions. HTBI primers were employed in a first-round RT-PCR of the TCR CDR3. TCRdb fed the multiplex PCR reads into MiXCR, producing one record per CDR3 protein. Of about 640,000 distinct CDR3 sequences listed, roughly 20% are singletons.

The sample comprised blood. The TCR sequence derives from a man aged 25 to 40 with Graves' ophthalmopathy. The J gene is TRBJ2-7, the V gene TRBV18; 10 nucleotides match TRBD1. CDR3 protein: CASSPSTGGLHEQYF. Written as DNA, the CDR3 is TGTGCCAGCTCACCATCGACAGGGGGCTTACACGAGCAGTACTTC.